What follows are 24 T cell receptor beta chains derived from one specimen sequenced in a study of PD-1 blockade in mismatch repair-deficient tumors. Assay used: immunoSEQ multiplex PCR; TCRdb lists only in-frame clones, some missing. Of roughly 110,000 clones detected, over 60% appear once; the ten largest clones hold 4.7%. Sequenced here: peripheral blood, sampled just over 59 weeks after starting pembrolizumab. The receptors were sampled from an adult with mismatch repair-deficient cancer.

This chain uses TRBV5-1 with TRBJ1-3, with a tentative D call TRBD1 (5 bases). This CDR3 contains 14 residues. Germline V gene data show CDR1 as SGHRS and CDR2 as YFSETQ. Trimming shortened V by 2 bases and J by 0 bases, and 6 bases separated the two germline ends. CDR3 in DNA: TGCGCCAGCAGCTTAGGGGTCTCTGGAAACACCATATATTTT. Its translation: CASSLGVSGNTIYF. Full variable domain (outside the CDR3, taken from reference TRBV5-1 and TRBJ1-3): KAGVTQTPRYLIKTRGQQVTLSCSPISGHRSVSWYQQTPGQGLQFLFEYFSETQRNKGNFPGRFSGRQFSNSRSEMNVSTLELGDSALYLCASSLGVSGNTIYFGEGSWLTVV.

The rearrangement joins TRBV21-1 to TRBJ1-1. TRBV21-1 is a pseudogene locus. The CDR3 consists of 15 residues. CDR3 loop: CASSRRIRTNTEAFF. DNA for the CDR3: TGTGCCAGCAGCCGGAGAATCAGGACGAACACTGAAGCTTTCTTT.

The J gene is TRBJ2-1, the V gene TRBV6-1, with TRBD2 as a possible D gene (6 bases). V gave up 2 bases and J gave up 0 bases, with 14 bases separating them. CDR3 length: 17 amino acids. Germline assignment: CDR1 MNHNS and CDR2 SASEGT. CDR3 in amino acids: CASSERRGPSSYNEQFF. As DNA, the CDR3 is TGTGCCAGCAGTGAACGGCGGGGCCCCAGCTCCTACAATGAGCAGTTCTTC.

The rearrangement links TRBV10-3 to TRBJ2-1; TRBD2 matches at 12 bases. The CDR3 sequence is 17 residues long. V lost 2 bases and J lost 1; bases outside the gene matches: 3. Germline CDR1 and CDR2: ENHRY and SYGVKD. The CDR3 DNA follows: TGTGCCATCAGTGAGCCGACTAGCGGGAGTTCCTACAATGAGCAGTTCTTC. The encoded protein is CAISEPTSGSSYNEQFF.

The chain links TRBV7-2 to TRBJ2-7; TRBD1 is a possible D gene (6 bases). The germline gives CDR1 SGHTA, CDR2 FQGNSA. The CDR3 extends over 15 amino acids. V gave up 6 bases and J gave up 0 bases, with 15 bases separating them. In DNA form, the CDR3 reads TGTGCCAGCAGAACTACAGGGTCCACCTCCTACGAGCAGTACTTC. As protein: CASRTTGSTSYEQYF.

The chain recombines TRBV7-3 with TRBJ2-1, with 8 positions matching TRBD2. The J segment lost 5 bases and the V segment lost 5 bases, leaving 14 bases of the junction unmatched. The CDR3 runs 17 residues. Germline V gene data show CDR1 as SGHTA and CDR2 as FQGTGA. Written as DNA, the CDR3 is TGTGCCAGCAGCCCCCAAGGTGGTAGCGGGACCAACAATGAGCAGTTCTTC. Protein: CASSPQGGSGTNNEQFF.

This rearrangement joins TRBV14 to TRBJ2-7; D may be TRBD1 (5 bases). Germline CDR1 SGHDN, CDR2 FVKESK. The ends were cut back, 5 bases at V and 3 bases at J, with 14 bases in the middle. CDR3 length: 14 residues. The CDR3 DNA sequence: TGTGCCAGCAGCTTAATCGACAGACACTACGAGCAGTACTTC. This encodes CASSLIDRHYEQYF.

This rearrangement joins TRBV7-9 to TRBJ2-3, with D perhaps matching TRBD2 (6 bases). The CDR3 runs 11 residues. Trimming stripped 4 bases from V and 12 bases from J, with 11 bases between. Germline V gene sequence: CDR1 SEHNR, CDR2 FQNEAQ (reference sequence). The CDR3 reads CASSSGTLQYF. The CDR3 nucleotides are TGTGCCAGCAGCTCAGGGACTCTCCAGTATTTT.

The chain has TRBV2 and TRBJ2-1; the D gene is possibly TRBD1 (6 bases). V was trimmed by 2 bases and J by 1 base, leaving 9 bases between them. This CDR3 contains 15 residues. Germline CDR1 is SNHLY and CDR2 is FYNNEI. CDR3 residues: CASSERTGSYNEQFF. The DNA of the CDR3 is TGTGCCAGCAGTGAACGAACAGGGTCCTACAATGAGCAGTTCTTC.

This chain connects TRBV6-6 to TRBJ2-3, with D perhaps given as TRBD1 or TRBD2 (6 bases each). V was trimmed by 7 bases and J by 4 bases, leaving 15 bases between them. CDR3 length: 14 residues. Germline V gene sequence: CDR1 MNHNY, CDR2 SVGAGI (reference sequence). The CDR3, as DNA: TGTGCCAGCAATATAGGGGGGAGTGCAGATACGCAGTATTTT. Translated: CASNIGGSADTQYF.

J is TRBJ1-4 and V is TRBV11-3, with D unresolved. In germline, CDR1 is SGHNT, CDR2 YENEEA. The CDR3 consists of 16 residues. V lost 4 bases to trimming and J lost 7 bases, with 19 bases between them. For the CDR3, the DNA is TGTGCCAGCAGCTCCACCGACCCCGGAGGTGCTGAAAAACTGTTTTTT. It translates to CASSSTDPGGAEKLFF.

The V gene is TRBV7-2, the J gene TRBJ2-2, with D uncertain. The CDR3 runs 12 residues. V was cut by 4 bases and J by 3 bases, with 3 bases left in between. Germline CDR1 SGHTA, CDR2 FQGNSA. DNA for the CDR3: TGTGCCAGCAGCTCAGACACCGGGGAGCTGTTTTTT. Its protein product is CASSSDTGELFF.

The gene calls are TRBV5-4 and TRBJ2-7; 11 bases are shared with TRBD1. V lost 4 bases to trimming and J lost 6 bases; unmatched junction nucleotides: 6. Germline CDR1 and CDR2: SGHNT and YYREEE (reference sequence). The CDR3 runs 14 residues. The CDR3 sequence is CASSPPGTGGEQYF. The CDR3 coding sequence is TGTGCCAGCAGCCCCCCCGGGACAGGGGGCGAGCAGTACTTC.

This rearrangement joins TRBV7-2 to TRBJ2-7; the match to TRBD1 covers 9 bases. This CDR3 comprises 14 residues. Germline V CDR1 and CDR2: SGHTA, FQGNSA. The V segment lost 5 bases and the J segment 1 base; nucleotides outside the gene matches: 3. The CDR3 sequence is CASSTGTGSYEQYF. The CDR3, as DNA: TGTGCCAGCAGCACCGGGACAGGGTCCTACGAGCAGTACTTC.

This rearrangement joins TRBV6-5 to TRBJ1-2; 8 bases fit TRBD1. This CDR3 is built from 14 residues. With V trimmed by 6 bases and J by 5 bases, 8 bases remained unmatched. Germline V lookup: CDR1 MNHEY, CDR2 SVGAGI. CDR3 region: CASSEDRAPYGYTF. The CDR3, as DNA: TGTGCCAGCAGCGAGGACAGGGCGCCTTATGGCTACACCTTC.

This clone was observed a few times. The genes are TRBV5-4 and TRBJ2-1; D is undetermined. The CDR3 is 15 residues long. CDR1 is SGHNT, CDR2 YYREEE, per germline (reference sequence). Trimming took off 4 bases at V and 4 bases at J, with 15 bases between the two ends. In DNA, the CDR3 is TGTGCCAGCAGCGACGGGTCAGACGAATACAATGAGCAGTTCTTC. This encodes CASSDGSDEYNEQFF.

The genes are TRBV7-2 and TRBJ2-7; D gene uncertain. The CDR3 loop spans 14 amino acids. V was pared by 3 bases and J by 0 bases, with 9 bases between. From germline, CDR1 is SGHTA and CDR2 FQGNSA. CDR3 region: CASSFGRNSYEQYF. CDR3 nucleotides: TGTGCCAGCAGCTTCGGTAGAAACTCCTACGAGCAGTACTTC.

The CDR3 bases are TGTGCCAGCAGCTTAGTTAGCGGGGGCTCCTACGAGCAGTACTTC. Its protein product is CASSLVSGGSYEQYF. This chain links TRBV7-2 with TRBJ2-7; 9 nucleotides align to TRBD2. Per germline, CDR1 SGHTA and CDR2 FQGNSA. V lost 1 base and J lost 0; bases outside the gene matches: 1. The CDR3 has 15 amino acids.

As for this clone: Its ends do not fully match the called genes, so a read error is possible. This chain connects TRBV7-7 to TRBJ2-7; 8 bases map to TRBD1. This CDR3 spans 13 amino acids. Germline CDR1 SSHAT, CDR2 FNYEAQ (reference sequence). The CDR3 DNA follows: TGTGCTAGCAGCCTAGACAGGGGCCACGAGCAGTACTTC. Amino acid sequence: CASSLDRGHEQYF.

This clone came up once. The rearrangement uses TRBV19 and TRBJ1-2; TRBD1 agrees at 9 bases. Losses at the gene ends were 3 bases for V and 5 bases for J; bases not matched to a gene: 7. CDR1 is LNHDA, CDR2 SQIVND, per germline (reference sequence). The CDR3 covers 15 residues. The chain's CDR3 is CASSMRTGEGYGYTF. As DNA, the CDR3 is TGTGCCAGTAGTATGAGGACAGGGGAAGGATATGGCTACACCTTC. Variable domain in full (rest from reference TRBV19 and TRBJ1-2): DGGITQSPKYLFRKEGQNVTLSCEQNLNHDAMYWYRQDPGQGLRLIYYSQIVNDFQKGDIAEGYSVSREKKESFPLTVTSAQKNPTAFYLCASSMRTGEGYGYTFGSGTRLTVV.

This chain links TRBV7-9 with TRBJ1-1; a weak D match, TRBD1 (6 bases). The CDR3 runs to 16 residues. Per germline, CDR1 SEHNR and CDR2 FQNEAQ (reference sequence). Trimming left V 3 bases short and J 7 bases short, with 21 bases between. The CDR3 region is CASSLGVQGLLSEAFF. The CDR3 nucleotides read TGTGCCAGCAGCTTGGGAGTACAGGGTCTGTTGAGTGAAGCTTTCTTT.

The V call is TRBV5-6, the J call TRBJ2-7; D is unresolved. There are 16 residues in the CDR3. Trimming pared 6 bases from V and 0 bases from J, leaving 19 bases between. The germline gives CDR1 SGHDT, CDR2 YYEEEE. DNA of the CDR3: TGTGCCAGCAATACGCTCCGGGCCTTGGTCTCCTACGAGCAGTACTTC. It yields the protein CASNTLRALVSYEQYF.

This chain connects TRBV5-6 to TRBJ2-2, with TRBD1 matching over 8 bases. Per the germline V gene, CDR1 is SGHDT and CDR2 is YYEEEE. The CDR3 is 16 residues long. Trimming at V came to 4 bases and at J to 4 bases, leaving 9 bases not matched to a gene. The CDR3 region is CASSPTRTGRTGELFF. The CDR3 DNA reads TGTGCCAGCAGCCCGACACGGACAGGGCGCACCGGGGAGCTGTTTTTT.

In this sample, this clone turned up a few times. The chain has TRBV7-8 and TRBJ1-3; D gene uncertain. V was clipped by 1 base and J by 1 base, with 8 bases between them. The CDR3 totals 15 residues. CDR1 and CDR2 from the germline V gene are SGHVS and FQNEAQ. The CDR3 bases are TGTGCCAGCAGCTTAGGTCGGCTTTCTGGAAACACCATATATTTT. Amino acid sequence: CASSLGRLSGNTIYF.